These 25 T cell receptor beta chains share one sample of origin, sequenced in a study of T cells after posttransplantation cyclophosphamide. A marrow graft followed busulfan-fludarabine conditioning, with cyclophosphamide on days +3 and +4. The data were produced by immunoSEQ multiplex PCR, yet TCRdb's version contains in-frame clones alone and is incomplete. The table lists 10,000 to 13,000 clones, roughly nine tenths of them singletons, with 27% in the top ten. This specimen consisted of CD4+ T cells sorted from PBMCs, obtained after allogeneic stem cell transplant with posttransplant cyclophosphamide. These receptors originate from a male patient in his 30s who received an allogeneic stem cell transplant from a related donor, was CMV-positive, and had acute GVHD only. Some T cells may have originated in the graft donor.

The V gene is TRBV11-2, the J gene TRBJ2-7; maybe TRBD2 (5 bases). The ends were cut back, 1 base at V and 3 bases at J, with 13 bases in the middle. Germline assignment: CDR1 SGHAT and CDR2 FQNNGV. The CDR3 consists of 15 residues. In DNA form, the CDR3 reads TGTGCCAGCAGCTTAGTCTATCAACTAGTCTACGAGCAGTACTTC. Residues: CASSLVYQLVYEQYF.

The table lists this clone with a count of one. The rearrangement joins TRBV9 to TRBJ1-1; D remains unclear. Germline CDR1 SGDLS, CDR2 YYNGEE. Trimming removed 3 bases from V and 1 base from J, with 13 bases in between. The CDR3 is 15 amino acids. The CDR3 DNA sequence: TGTGCCAGCAGCGCACACGGGGAGGGGAACACTGAAGCTTTCTTT. The encoded protein is CASSAHGEGNTEAFF.

J is TRBJ2-5 and V is TRBV28, with a weak D call TRBD1 (5 bases). This CDR3 has 14 amino acids. Trimming took off 3 bases at V and 5 bases at J, with 13 bases between the two ends. Germline V gene data show CDR1 as MDHEN and CDR2 as SYDVKM. The CDR3 DNA reads as TGTGCCAGCAGTTTCCTGCCCAGGGTTGAGACCCAGTACTTC. It codes for CASSFLPRVETQYF.

This clone is termed medium-sized. The rearrangement joins TRBV6-4 to TRBJ1-6; no reliable D call. The CDR3 is 13 amino acids. In germline, CDR1 is MRHNA, CDR2 SNTAGT. V was cut by 3 bases and J by 8 bases, with 8 bases left in between. The CDR3 DNA reads TGTGCCAGCAGTGAACTGTTGGATTCACCCCTCCACTTT. As protein: CASSELLDSPLHF.

This clone occurred once. The chain is built from TRBV5-4 and TRBJ2-3; D is possibly TRBD1 (7 bases). Germline-derived CDR1 and CDR2 are SGHNT and YYREEE (reference sequence). The CDR3 consists of 16 residues. Trimming took off 0 bases at V and 0 bases at J, with 11 bases between the two ends. CDR3 loop: CASSLAGGYSTDTQYF. DNA for the CDR3: TGTGCCAGCAGCTTGGCAGGGGGGTATAGCACAGATACGCAGTATTTT.

This rearrangement joins TRBV7-8 to TRBJ2-7; 7 positions match TRBD1. This CDR3 comprises 15 residues. With 0 bases clipped from V and 2 bases from J, the junction kept 4 bases outside the gene matches. Germline V CDR1 and CDR2: SGHVS, FQNEAQ. The CDR3 loop reads CASSLAWDRAYEQYF. The CDR3 nucleotides are TGTGCCAGCAGCTTAGCCTGGGACAGAGCCTACGAGCAGTACTTC. Full variable domain (remainder filled in from reference TRBV7-8 and TRBJ2-7): GAGVSQSPRYKVAKRGQDVALRCDPISGHVSLFWYQQALGQGPEFLTYFQNEAQLDKSGLPSDRFFAERPEGSVSTLKIQRTQQEDSAVYLCASSLAWDRAYEQYFGPGTRLTVT.

This chain uses TRBV30 with TRBJ1-6, with 8 bases matching TRBD1. The CDR3 has 14 residues. The germline CDR1 and CDR2 sequences are GTSNPN and SVGIG (reference sequence). V was pared by 1 base and J by 10 bases, with 6 bases of the junction left unmatched. The CDR3 nucleotides are TGTGCCTGGAGTGGCGGACAGGGAGGCTCACCCCTCCACTTT. Translating gives CAWSGGQGGSPLHF.

The chain is built from TRBV7-2 and TRBJ2-3, with TRBD2 matching over 10 bases. The germline V gene has CDR1 SGHTA and CDR2 FQGNSA. V lost 4 bases, J lost 4 bases, and 8 bases stayed unmatched. The length of the CDR3 is 16 residues. This CDR3 reads CASSWATSGVADTQYF. CDR3 DNA sequence: TGTGCCAGCAGCTGGGCCACTAGCGGGGTTGCAGATACGCAGTATTTT.

The chain joins TRBV11-3 to TRBJ2-2; 8 bases agree with TRBD1. The trim removed 5 bases at V and 4 bases at J, leaving 6 bases unmatched. The germline gives CDR1 SGHNT, CDR2 YENEEA. The CDR3 covers 15 residues. The chain's CDR3 is CASSPTGDLTGELFF. CDR3 in DNA: TGTGCCAGCAGCCCGACAGGGGACCTCACCGGGGAGCTGTTTTTT. The complete variable domain, with remaining parts taken from reference TRBV11-3 and TRBJ2-2, reads EAGVVQSPRYKIIEKKQPVAFWCNPISGHNTLYWYLQNLGQGPELLIRYENEEAVDDSQLPKDRFSAERLKGVDSTLKIQPAELGDSAVYLCASSPTGDLTGELFFGEGSRLTVL.

The chain uses TRBV28 and TRBJ1-2, with D perhaps TRBD1 (5 bases). The CDR3 consists of 12 residues. V lost 1 base and J 8 bases, leaving 8 bases between the germline ends. Per the germline V gene, CDR1 is MDHEN and CDR2 is SYDVKM. The CDR3 loop reads CASSLSGLGYTF. The CDR3 DNA reads TGTGCCAGCAGTTTATCAGGGTTGGGCTACACCTTC.

CDR3 region: CASSPGLTNTGELFF. For the CDR3, the DNA is TGTGCCAGCAGTCCAGGACTTACGAACACCGGGGAGCTGTTTTTT. The chain carries TRBV7-9 and TRBJ2-2, with a possible D match to TRBD2 (5 bases). V was pared by 6 bases and J by 0 bases, with 11 bases between. CDR3 size: 15 residues. Germline CDR1 is SEHNR and CDR2 is FQNEAQ (reference sequence).

This sequence joins TRBV12-5 and TRBJ1-2, with D perhaps TRBD1 (6 bases). The CDR3 is 13 residues long. CDR1 is LGHNT and CDR2 is FRNRAP in the germline V gene. Trimming removed 6 bases from V and 5 bases from J, with 13 bases in between. This CDR3 is CASGEGTFYGYTF. CDR3 coding DNA: TGTGCTAGTGGGGAAGGGACATTTTATGGCTACACCTTC.

The V gene is TRBV15, the J gene TRBJ2-7, with D possibly matching TRBD2 (5 bases). The V end lost 0 bases, the J end lost 0 bases, and 12 bases lay between the germline ends. Germline V gene sequence: CDR1 LNHNV, CDR2 YYDKDF (reference sequence). The CDR3 extends over 16 amino acids. This CDR3 is CATSRELRGFSYEQYF. CDR3 nucleotides: TGTGCCACCAGCAGAGAACTTAGAGGGTTCTCCTACGAGCAGTACTTC.

The V gene is TRBV19, the J gene TRBJ2-1; D might be TRBD2 (5 bases). Germline CDR1 LNHDA, CDR2 SQIVND (reference sequence). The V gene lost 6 bases and the J gene lost 5 bases, with 14 bases spanning the gap. The CDR3 sequence is 14 residues long. As DNA, the CDR3 is TGTGCCAGTAGACCTCTCGGACTTAACAATGAGCAGTTCTTC. Translation gives CASRPLGLNNEQFF. The full variable domain, in which reference TRBV19 and TRBJ2-1 provide the parts outside the CDR3, is DGGITQSPKYLFRKEGQNVTLSCEQNLNHDAMYWYRQDPGQGLRLIYYSQIVNDFQKGDIAEGYSVSREKKESFPLTVTSAQKNPTAFYLCASRPLGLNNEQFFGPGTRLTVL.

The rearrangement uses TRBV6-1 and TRBJ2-2, with TRBD1 matching 8 bases. Germline CDR1 is MNHNS and CDR2 is SASEGT. This CDR3 contains 15 residues. Trimming cost V 10 bases and J 7 bases; bases outside gene matches: 14. The CDR3 spells CATRKVPGGFGELFF. CDR3 in DNA: TGTGCCACCCGAAAGGTGCCAGGGGGCTTCGGGGAGCTGTTTTTT.

This chain joins TRBV7-6 and TRBJ2-7; 11 positions agree with TRBD1. The germline CDR1 and CDR2 sequences are SGHVS and FNYEAQ. This CDR3 has 13 residues. V trimming: 5 bases; J trimming: 4 bases; junction bases outside the gene matches: 1. The CDR3 nucleotides are TGTGCCAGCAGCGGACAGGGGGCTTACGAGCAGTACTTC. Translated: CASSGQGAYEQYF.

The rearrangement links TRBV7-2 to TRBJ1-4; D gene unclear. The germline CDR1 and CDR2 sequences are SGHTA and FQGNSA. CDR3 length: 13 residues. Trimming shortened V by 3 bases and J by 0 bases, and 2 bases separated the two germline ends. CDR3 in amino acids: CASSFTTNEKLFF. For the CDR3, the DNA is TGTGCCAGCAGCTTCACAACTAATGAAAAACTGTTTTTT.

The chain employs TRBV19 and TRBJ2-2; TRBD1 matches 9 bases. V lost 6 bases, J lost 2 bases, and 7 bases stayed unmatched. The CDR3 spans 16 residues. Germline values: CDR1 LNHDA, CDR2 SQIVND (reference sequence). The CDR3 coding sequence is TGTGCCAGTAGCAACCGGGACAGGGTCAACACCGGGGAGCTGTTTTTT. Translation: CASSNRDRVNTGELFF. Complete variable domain (other parts from reference TRBV19 and TRBJ2-2): DGGITQSPKYLFRKEGQNVTLSCEQNLNHDAMYWYRQDPGQGLRLIYYSQIVNDFQKGDIAEGYSVSREKKESFPLTVTSAQKNPTAFYLCASSNRDRVNTGELFFGEGSRLTVL.

The chain employs TRBV5-1 and TRBJ2-3; 9 nucleotides match TRBD1. This CDR3 region has 13 residues. V lost 5 bases, J lost 5 bases, and 3 bases stayed unmatched. Germline loops: CDR1 SGHRS, CDR2 YFSETQ. This chain's CDR3 is CASRLTGGDTQYF. Written as DNA, the CDR3 is TGCGCCAGCAGATTGACAGGGGGAGATACGCAGTATTTT.

The chain joins TRBV6-5 to TRBJ1-2, with TRBD1 matching 9 bases. The CDR3 length is 12 residues. The V gene's germline CDR1 is MNHEY and CDR2 SVGAGI. V lost 8 bases and J lost 4; bases outside the gene matches: 2. This CDR3 is CASGDRVYGYTF. The CDR3 nucleotides read TGTGCCAGCGGGGACAGGGTCTATGGCTACACCTTC.

The chain couples TRBV6-6 to TRBJ1-1; 9 positions agree with TRBD1. In germline, CDR1 is MNHNY, CDR2 SVGAGI (reference sequence). V was clipped by 7 bases and J by 1 base; unmatched bases: 1. The CDR3 has 13 amino acids. CDR3 residues: CASKDRGNTEAFF. In DNA, the CDR3 is TGTGCCAGCAAGGACAGGGGGAACACTGAAGCTTTCTTT.

J is TRBJ2-6 and V is TRBV9; 7 bases agree with TRBD1. Losses at the gene ends were 3 bases for V and 0 bases for J; bases not matched to a gene: 6. Germline values: CDR1 SGDLS, CDR2 YYNGEE. The CDR3 is made up of 17 amino acids. CDR3 region: CASSEGQVSSGANVLTF. The CDR3 nucleotides are TGTGCCAGCAGCGAAGGACAGGTTAGCTCTGGGGCCAACGTCCTGACTTTC.

CDR3 sequence (DNA): TGTGCCAGCACCCCGGTCCAGGGGGCGTATAGTAATCAGCCCCAGCATTTT. Its protein is CASTPVQGAYSNQPQHF. The V gene is TRBV28, the J gene TRBJ1-5; the match to TRBD1 covers 8 bases. CDR3 length equals 17 residues. Germline lookup yields CDR1 MDHEN and CDR2 SYDVKM. V shed 7 bases and J 4 bases; nucleotides not matched to a gene: 15. Using reference TRBV28 and TRBJ1-5 for the parts outside the CDR3, the full variable domain is DVKVTQSSRYLVKRTGEKVFLECVQDMDHENMFWYRQDPGLGLRLIYFSYDVKMKEKGDIPEGYSVSREKKERFSLILESASTNQTSMYLCASTPVQGAYSNQPQHFGDGTRLSIL.

This clone has only a few counts. The chain uses TRBV2 and TRBJ1-6; D call uncertain. V lost 1 base and J lost 6, with 13 bases in between. CDR1 and CDR2 (germline): SNHLY, FYNNEI. The CDR3 has 16 residues. CDR3 sequence: CASSEDQLGSNSPLHF. The CDR3 DNA reads as TGTGCCAGCAGTGAAGATCAGTTAGGGAGTAATTCACCCCTCCACTTT.

The V and J genes are TRBV19 and TRBJ1-6, with D unclear. V lost 5 bases to trimming and J lost 0 bases, with 8 bases between them. The CDR3 has 15 residues. The germline V gene encodes CDR1 LNHDA and CDR2 SQIVND (reference sequence). The CDR3 is CASSSRSSYNSPLHF. In nucleotides, the CDR3 is TGTGCCAGTAGTTCCAGAAGCTCCTATAATTCACCCCTCCACTTT.